The 32 T cell receptor beta chains below come from one sample, sequenced in a study of radiotherapy plus CTLA-4 blockade in lung cancer. Here immunoSEQ multiplex PCR was the method, and the copy in TCRdb shows in-frame clones only, minus some. The sample yields around 95,000 clones, about 80% seen once. Sequences were derived from peripheral blood, sampled from a patient treated with radiotherapy plus ipilimumab. The origin of the receptors is a human donor with non-small cell lung cancer who had stable disease on radiotherapy plus ipilimumab.

The table lists this clone with a count of one. The rearrangement joins TRBV12-5 to TRBJ2-2; D call uncertain. From germline, CDR1 is LGHNT and CDR2 FRNRAP. CDR3 size: 13 residues. Deletions cut 1 base from V and 4 bases from J, with 4 bases between. The CDR3 DNA reads TGTGCTAGTGGTTTGGCTACCACCGGGGAGCTGTTTTTT. The encoded protein is CASGLATTGELFF.

The J gene is TRBJ2-7, the V gene TRBV19, with TRBD1 matching 7 bases. The junction had 21 bases not matched to a gene; V was cut back by 4 bases and J by 6 bases. CDR3 size: 18 residues. Germline V gives CDR1 LNHDA, CDR2 SQIVND (reference sequence). The CDR3 here is CASSKRQGMSEREREQYF. CDR3 sequence (DNA): TGTGCCAGTAGTAAAAGACAGGGAATGAGTGAAAGGGAGCGCGAGCAGTACTTC. The entire variable domain, with the rest obtained from reference TRBV19 and TRBJ2-7, is as follows: DGGITQSPKYLFRKEGQNVTLSCEQNLNHDAMYWYRQDPGQGLRLIYYSQIVNDFQKGDIAEGYSVSREKKESFPLTVTSAQKNPTAFYLCASSKRQGMSEREREQYFGPGTRLTVT.

This clone was seen more than once but under ten times. The V and J genes are TRBV5-1 and TRBJ2-3; D unclear. Germline-derived CDR1 and CDR2 are SGHRS and YFSETQ. The CDR3 sequence is 14 residues long. The ends were cut back, 7 bases at V and 0 bases at J, with 12 bases in the middle. CDR3 DNA sequence: TGCGCCAGCCTAGACGGAGCCAGCACAGATACGCAGTATTTT. This encodes CASLDGASTDTQYF.

V is TRBV28 and J is TRBJ1-1; no definite D call. The V and J ends lost 5 bases and 3 bases respectively, with 10 bases between them. Per the germline V gene, CDR1 is MDHEN and CDR2 is SYDVKM. The CDR3 covers 13 residues. CDR3 in DNA: TGTGCCAGCAGTCCTAACGTTTACACTGAAGCTTTCTTT. It encodes CASSPNVYTEAFF.

The V gene is TRBV7-3, the J gene TRBJ2-5; D might be TRBD1 or TRBD2, each matching 5 bases. Germline loops: CDR1 SGHTA, CDR2 FQGTGA. The V and J ends lost 5 bases and 1 base respectively, with 11 bases between them. The CDR3 loop spans 14 amino acids. The CDR3 DNA reads TGTGCCAGCAGCCCCGGGGCAGCCCAAGAGACCCAGTACTTC. It encodes CASSPGAAQETQYF.

V and J are TRBV6-1 and TRBJ2-5; 10 nucleotides align to TRBD1. The germline V gene has CDR1 MNHNS and CDR2 SASEGT. The junction had 6 bases not matched to a gene; V was cut back by 1 base and J by 4 bases. This CDR3 is 16 amino acids long. CDR3 sequence reads: CASSEGTGGMGETQYF. CDR3 coding DNA: TGTGCCAGCAGTGAAGGGACAGGGGGGATGGGAGAGACCCAGTACTTC.

The chain is built from TRBV11-2 and TRBJ1-3, with D unclear. The germline CDR1 and CDR2 sequences are SGHAT and FQNNGV. This CDR3 is 18 amino acids long. V was trimmed by 0 bases and J by 0 bases, leaving 15 bases between them. CDR3 nucleotide sequence: TGTGCCAGCAGCTTAGAAGGGTCACTGCATAGCTCTGGAAACACCATATATTTT. This codes for CASSLEGSLHSSGNTIYF. Full variable domain (missing parts from reference TRBV11-2 and TRBJ1-3): EAGVAQSPRYKIIEKRQSVAFWCNPISGHATLYWYQQILGQGPKLLIQFQNNGVVDDSQLPKDRFSAERLKGVDSTLKIQPAKLEDSAVYLCASSLEGSLHSSGNTIYFGEGSWLTVV.

J is TRBJ1-2 and V is TRBV28, with no clear D. Germline V gene data show CDR1 as MDHEN and CDR2 as SYDVKM. Trimming removed 7 bases from V and 4 bases from J, with 16 bases in between. CDR3 length: 14 amino acids. This CDR3 reads CASMPAGGRYGYTF. In DNA, the CDR3 is TGTGCCAGCATGCCAGCCGGCGGGCGCTATGGCTACACCTTC.

The genes are TRBV7-2 and TRBJ1-5, with D hard to call. The V gene lost 1 base and the J gene lost 7 bases, with 8 bases spanning the gap. The CDR3 runs 13 residues. Germline V CDR1 and CDR2: SGHTA, FQGNSA. The CDR3 DNA follows: TGTGCCAGCAGCTTAGAGCCGGCGCAGCCCCAGCATTTT. This translates into CASSLEPAQPQHF.

This sequence joins TRBV30 and TRBJ1-4; TRBD1 aligns across 8 bases. V shed 5 bases, J shed 3 bases, and the junction held 14 bases outside the gene matches. In germline, CDR1 is GTSNPN, CDR2 SVGIG (reference sequence). The CDR3 sequence is 17 residues long. The CDR3: CAWDRGLLALANEKLFF. The CDR3 coding sequence is TGTGCCTGGGACAGGGGTCTTTTAGCTCTAGCTAATGAAAAACTGTTTTTT.

The chain joins TRBV14 to TRBJ1-6, with D maybe TRBD1 (6 bases). The germline V and J ends were trimmed by 3 bases and 9 bases, with 12 bases remaining between them. This CDR3 comprises 14 residues. Germline CDR1 and CDR2: SGHDN and FVKESK. The CDR3 reads CASSHWTEGSPLHF. Written as DNA, the CDR3 is TGTGCCAGCAGCCATTGGACAGAGGGTTCACCCCTCCACTTT.

V is TRBV29-1 and J is TRBJ2-7; tentative D call: TRBD1 (6 bases). Germline CDR1 is SQVTM and CDR2 is ANQGSEA. The CDR3 consists of 13 residues. V was pared by 6 bases and J by 6 bases, with 18 bases between. The CDR3 is CSVPGQGPGEQYF. CDR3 DNA: TGCAGCGTCCCGGGACAAGGCCCCGGCGAGCAGTACTTC.

The chain links TRBV28 to TRBJ1-2; 8 positions agree with TRBD1. Germline CDR1 reads MDHEN; CDR2 reads SYDVKM. The CDR3 runs 13 residues. The V segment lost 5 bases and the J segment 4 bases; nucleotides outside the gene matches: 3. CDR3 loop: CASSPGGGYGYTF. The CDR3 nucleotides are TGTGCCAGCAGTCCAGGGGGCGGCTATGGCTACACCTTC.

This clone was detected a few times. The CDR3 reads CASSKQGITEAFF. DNA for the CDR3: TGTGCCAGCAGCAAACAGGGTATCACTGAAGCTTTCTTT. The V and J genes are TRBV7-8 and TRBJ1-1; a possible D gene is TRBD1 (6 bases). Per germline, CDR1 SGHVS and CDR2 FQNEAQ. This CDR3 has 13 residues. The V end was cut by 5 bases, the J end by 4 bases, with 11 bases between.

This rearrangement joins TRBV7-9 to TRBJ1-1; D unclear. Germline V lookup: CDR1 SEHNR, CDR2 FQNEAQ (reference sequence). The V and J ends lost 5 bases and 1 base respectively, with 8 bases between them. The length of the CDR3 is 13 residues. CDR3 amino acids: CASSTTQNTEAFF. The CDR3, as DNA: TGTGCCAGCAGCACGACACAGAACACTGAAGCTTTCTTT.

The V call is TRBV28, the J call TRBJ2-7; D unresolved. Germline assignment: CDR1 MDHEN and CDR2 SYDVKM. Trimming stripped 7 bases from V and 3 bases from J, with 7 bases between. CDR3 length equals 11 residues. This chain's CDR3 is CASTLFYEQYF. CDR3 DNA sequence: TGTGCCAGCACCCTCTTCTACGAGCAGTACTTC.

This chain joins TRBV11-2 and TRBJ1-2; no firm D call. The CDR3 runs to 15 residues. Germline loops: CDR1 SGHAT, CDR2 FQNNGV. Deletions cut 5 bases from V and 7 bases from J, with 20 bases between. The CDR3 reads CASSPEVAVGGGYTF. CDR3 in DNA: TGTGCCAGCAGCCCTGAGGTAGCGGTTGGCGGTGGCTACACCTTC.

The chain couples TRBV6-1 to TRBJ2-6; 8 bases line up with TRBD1. CDR3 length: 16 amino acids. Looked up from germline, CDR1 is MNHNS and CDR2 is SASEGT. Unmatched junction bases numbered 5, after V lost 4 bases and J lost 3 bases. CDR3 nucleotide sequence: TGTGCCAGCAGTGGAAGCAGGGGGCTTGGGGCCAACGTCCTGACTTTC. Its translation: CASSGSRGLGANVLTF.

The V gene is TRBV6-5, the J gene TRBJ2-7, with 9 bases aligning to TRBD1. J gave up 3 bases and V 6 bases, and 3 bases lay outside the gene matches. Per germline, CDR1 MNHEY and CDR2 SVGAGI. The length of the CDR3 is 13 residues. The CDR3 loop is CASSWDRDYEQYF. The CDR3 bases are TGTGCCAGCAGCTGGGACAGGGACTACGAGCAGTACTTC.

The chain uses TRBV2 and TRBJ2-6; D is unclear. This CDR3 spans 20 amino acids. CDR1 is SNHLY, CDR2 FYNNEI, per germline. The V gene lost 4 bases and the J gene lost 0 bases, with 22 bases spanning the gap. The CDR3 region is CASSVIGRAGSSSGANVLTF. The CDR3 nucleotides are TGTGCCAGCAGTGTAATTGGTCGGGCAGGATCCTCCTCTGGGGCCAACGTCCTGACTTTC. The full variable domain, completed using reference TRBV2 and TRBJ2-6, is EPEVTQTPSHQVTQMGQEVILRCVPISNHLYFYWYRQILGQKVEFLVSFYNNEISEKSEIFDDQFSVERPDGSNFTLKIRSTKLEDSAMYFCASSVIGRAGSSSGANVLTFGAGSRLTVL.

The chain couples TRBV5-1 to TRBJ1-6, with a possible D match to TRBD1 (6 bases). Germline CDR1 reads SGHRS; CDR2 reads YFSETQ. The length of the CDR3 is 14 residues. Trimming removed 0 bases at V and 5 bases at J, with 6 bases between. CDR3 nucleotides: TGCGCCAGCAGCTTGGCAGGGGATAATTCACCCCTCCACTTT. Its protein product is CASSLAGDNSPLHF.

The rearrangement joins TRBV7-8 to TRBJ1-3, with 9 bases matching TRBD1. The CDR3 covers 15 residues. Trimming cost V 3 bases and J 3 bases; bases outside gene matches: 3. The germline CDR1 and CDR2 sequences are SGHVS and FQNEAQ. The CDR3 sequence: CASSLGQGGGNTIYF. The CDR3 DNA reads TGTGCCAGCAGCTTGGGACAGGGAGGTGGAAACACCATATATTTT.

The chain combines TRBV9 with TRBJ1-4; 8 bases fit TRBD1. Trimming removed 3 bases from V and 2 bases from J; junction bases left unmatched: 3. This CDR3 spans 15 amino acids. From germline, CDR1 is SGDLS and CDR2 YYNGEE. The CDR3: CASSAAGGTNEKLFF. The DNA of the CDR3 is TGTGCCAGCAGCGCCGCAGGGGGCACTAATGAAAAACTGTTTTTT.

This clone came up a few times. This specimen includes other DNA sequences encoding the same CDR3. The chain joins TRBV28 to TRBJ2-1, with 7 bases identical to TRBD2. Germline V gene lookup returns CDR1 MDHEN and CDR2 SYDVKM. The CDR3 is 13 residues long. J was trimmed by 5 bases and V by 5 bases; bases with no gene match: 3. The CDR3 loop is CASSPRGDNEQFF. The CDR3, as DNA: TGTGCCAGCAGTCCTCGGGGGGACAATGAGCAGTTCTTC.

CDR3 protein: CASQKLPQFSGNTIYF. The CDR3 nucleotides are TGTGCCAGCCAGAAGTTACCACAATTCTCTGGAAACACCATATATTTT. The chain links TRBV2 to TRBJ1-3; D ambiguous. Trimming took 8 bases from V and 0 from J, leaving 17 bases between them. Germline V lookup: CDR1 SNHLY, CDR2 FYNNEI. The CDR3 sequence is 16 residues long.

The rearrangement uses TRBV30 and TRBJ2-1, with a tentative D call TRBD2 (5 bases). V lost 2 bases, J lost 12 bases, and 14 bases lay in between. Germline V gives CDR1 GTSNPN, CDR2 SVGIG (reference sequence). The CDR3 length is 12 residues. CDR3 nucleotide sequence: TGTGCCTGGAGTTCCGGACCGGGGAGGCAGTTCTTC. Protein sequence: CAWSSGPGRQFF. The full variable domain, its missing parts supplied by reference TRBV30 and TRBJ2-1, is SQTIHQWPATLVQPVGSPLSLECTVEGTSNPNLYWYRQAAGRGLQLLFYSVGIGQISSEVPQNLSASRPQDRQFILSSKKLLLSDSGFYLCAWSSGPGRQFFGPGTRLTVL.

DNA of the CDR3: TGTGCCAGCACCCCCGGGACAAAAGAGACCCAGTACTTC. This encodes CASTPGTKETQYF. V is TRBV7-7 and J is TRBJ2-5; D may be TRBD1 (6 bases). The V gene's germline CDR1 is SSHAT and CDR2 FNYEAQ (reference sequence). The CDR3 is 13 residues long. The V end was cut by 7 bases, the J end by 3 bases, with 12 bases between. The full variable domain, completed using reference TRBV7-7 and TRBJ2-5, is GAGVSQSPRYKVTKRGQDVTLRCDPISSHATLYWYQQALGQGPEFLTYFNYEAQPDKSGLPSDRFSAERPEGSISTLTIQRTEQRDSAMYRCASTPGTKETQYFGPGTRLLVL.

The chain has TRBV7-9 and TRBJ2-7; tentatively, D is TRBD2 (7 bases). The CDR3 consists of 15 residues. Germline loops: CDR1 SEHNR, CDR2 FQNEAQ (reference sequence). The V end was cut by 1 base, the J end by 0 bases, with 10 bases between. The CDR3, as DNA: TGTGCCAGCAGCTTAGAGGGGGGGGCCTCCTACGAGCAGTACTTC. It encodes CASSLEGGASYEQYF.

The rearrangement links TRBV9 to TRBJ2-7; D not certain. Germline V CDR1 and CDR2: SGDLS, YYNGEE. The V and J ends lost 0 bases and 6 bases respectively, with 16 bases between them. The CDR3 length is 15 residues. CDR3 DNA: TGTGCCAGCAGCGTAGGTAACTCTTTCTCAAGCGAGCAGTACTTC. Its protein is CASSVGNSFSSEQYF.

The table lists this clone with a count of one. Other nucleotide sequences from this sample produce the same CDR3. The chain carries TRBV5-1 and TRBJ2-2; TRBD2 is a possible D gene (6 bases). This CDR3 contains 15 residues. Trimming pared 0 bases from V and 5 bases from J, leaving 11 bases between. Germline V gene data show CDR1 as SGHRS and CDR2 as YFSETQ. The CDR3: CASSLARGGTGELFF. The CDR3 DNA is TGCGCCAGCAGCTTGGCGCGGGGCGGGACCGGGGAGCTGTTTTTT.

The rearrangement links TRBV9 to TRBJ1-4, with TRBD1 as a possible D gene (5 bases). The CDR3 contains 15 residues. The V and J ends lost 0 bases and 5 bases respectively, with 11 bases between them. Germline V gene lookup returns CDR1 SGDLS and CDR2 YYNGEE. This CDR3 reads CASSVGWGGNEKLFF. CDR3 nucleotide sequence: TGTGCCAGCAGCGTAGGATGGGGCGGGAATGAAAAACTGTTTTTT.

The chain uses TRBV9 and TRBJ2-1, with TRBD2 identical over 8 bases. The CDR3 has 15 amino acids. The trim removed 4 bases at V and 3 bases at J, leaving 6 bases unmatched. Per the germline V gene, CDR1 is SGDLS and CDR2 is YYNGEE. The CDR3, as DNA: TGTGCCAGCAGCTCAGCGGGAGTGGGCTACAATGAGCAGTTCTTC. It specifies CASSSAGVGYNEQFF.